This is a list of T cell receptor beta chains from one sample in a study of CD8+ T cells in alopecia areata. Profiling relied on immunoSEQ multiplex PCR, and the TCRdb table lists in-frame clones only, not all of them. This table holds over 150,000 clones, almost 65% found once. The sequencing here drew on CD4+ T cells sorted from blood, taken at week 0. Receptors were obtained from a human donor with alopecia areata. The CDR3 runs from the conserved cysteine through the conserved F or W. D genes are given only for firm matches.

J,V,D,CDR3
TRBJ1-2,TRBV2,.,CASRGIYGYTF
TRBJ1-2,TRBV18,TRBD1,CASSRDSPYGYTF
TRBJ2-5,TRBV9,.,CASSVGHQETQYF
TRBJ1-6,TRBV25-1,.,CASSDEARDNSPLHF
TRBJ2-7,TRBV13,TRBD1,CASSSGGSYEQYF
TRBJ2-5,TRBV29-1,TRBD2,CSVRLAETQYF
TRBJ2-3,TRBV20-1,.,CSARHQDTQYF
TRBJ2-2,TRBV4-3,.,CASSQGRHTGELFF
TRBJ2-3,TRBV9,.,CASSAGGYTDTQYF
TRBJ1-2,TRBV13,TRBD1,CASSQPHRGGPYGYTF
TRBJ2-3,TRBV27,.,CASSFNLRDTQYF
TRBJ1-6,TRBV25-1,TRBD1,CASSQGDLSALHF
TRBJ2-7,TRBV18,.,CASSPPAAYEQYF
TRBJ1-6,TRBV7-6,.,CASSLGRVDSNSPLHF
TRBJ1-2,TRBV29-1,TRBD1,CSVAPGQTSTRTF
TRBJ2-1,TRBV5-1,TRBD2,CASSITGTSWFF
TRBJ1-2,TRBV4-1,.,CASSQDTRAYGYTF
TRBJ1-4,TRBV28,.,CASSLLTRTDINEKLFF
TRBJ2-4,TRBV5-1,.,CASSLEGVGLAKNIQYF
TRBJ1-2,TRBV15,.,CATSSSMMWYTF
TRBJ2-1,TRBV14,.,CASSPWTIGVLDEQFF
TRBJ1-1,TRBV6-1,.,CASSPPWQNEAFF
TRBJ2-7,TRBV13,TRBD1,CASSPPGTGPTPTSYEQYF
TRBJ2-1,TRBV19,.,CASSIRTHNEQFF
TRBJ2-5,TRBV7-2,TRBD1,CASSSDRGETQYF
TRBJ1-2,TRBV30,.,CAWSVHQGTHGYTF
TRBJ2-7,TRBV30,.,CAWSVLGGRMIF
TRBJ2-7,TRBV30,.,CAWSDGGPYEQYF
TRBJ2-1,TRBV7-9,.,CASSLVQVGNEQFF
TRBJ2-3,TRBV9,TRBD2,CASSVGTSGAADTQYF
TRBJ2-7,TRBV9,.,CASSVGTGEAYEQYF
TRBJ1-5,TRBV19,.,CASSFSPPEPQHF
TRBJ2-1,TRBV5-1,TRBD2,CASSFGLAGGNEQFF
TRBJ2-5,TRBV23-1,.,CASSQSKGDEETQYF
TRBJ2-3,TRBV25-1,.,CASSELGRYGTQYF
TRBJ1-1,TRBV20-1,.,CSACMNTEAFF
TRBJ1-2,TRBV30,TRBD1,CAWNPGQGGYTF
TRBJ2-7,TRBV5-1,.,CASSLDSSFYEQYF
TRBJ2-1,TRBV7-2,TRBD2,CASSLRLAGRSSYNEQFF
TRBJ1-5,TRBV2,.,CASSVVGNQPQHF
TRBJ2-3,TRBV29-1,.,CSAADARDTQYF
TRBJ2-4,TRBV11-2,.,CASSSTPPGGQKQNIQYF
TRBJ1-2,TRBV6-5,TRBD1,CASTPGTAYGYTF
TRBJ1-2,TRBV18,.,CASSQRNRFTNYGYTF
TRBJ2-2,TRBV30,.,CAWSVGYTGELFF
TRBJ2-1,TRBV14,.,CASSRSGDDPGNEQFF
TRBJ2-3,TRBV6-4,.,CASSDGRRGGTDTQYF
TRBJ2-7,TRBV15,.,CATSRDHGGEQYF